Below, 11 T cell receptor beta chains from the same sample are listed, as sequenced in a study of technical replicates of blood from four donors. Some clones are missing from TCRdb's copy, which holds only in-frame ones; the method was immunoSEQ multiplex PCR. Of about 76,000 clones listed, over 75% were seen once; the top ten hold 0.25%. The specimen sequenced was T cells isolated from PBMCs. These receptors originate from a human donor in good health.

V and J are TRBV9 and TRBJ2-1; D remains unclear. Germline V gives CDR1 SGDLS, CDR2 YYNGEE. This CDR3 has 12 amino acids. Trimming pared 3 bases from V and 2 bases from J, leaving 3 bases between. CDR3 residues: CASSGAYNEQFF. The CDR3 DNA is TGTGCCAGCAGCGGAGCCTACAATGAGCAGTTCTTC.

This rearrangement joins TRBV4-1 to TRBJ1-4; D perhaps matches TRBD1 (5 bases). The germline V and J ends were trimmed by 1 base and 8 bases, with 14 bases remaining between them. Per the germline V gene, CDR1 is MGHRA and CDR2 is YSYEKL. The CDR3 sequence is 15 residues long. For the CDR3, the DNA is TGCGCCAGCAGCCAAGTCATCGTTCGGGGGGAAAAACTGTTTTTT. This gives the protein CASSQVIVRGEKLFF.

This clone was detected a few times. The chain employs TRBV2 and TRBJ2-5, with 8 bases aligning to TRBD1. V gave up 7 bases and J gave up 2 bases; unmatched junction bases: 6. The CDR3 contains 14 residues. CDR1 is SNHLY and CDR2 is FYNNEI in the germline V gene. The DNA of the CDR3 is TGTGCCAGCACCTCGAGACAGGGGCAAGAGACCCAGTACTTC. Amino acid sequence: CASTSRQGQETQYF.

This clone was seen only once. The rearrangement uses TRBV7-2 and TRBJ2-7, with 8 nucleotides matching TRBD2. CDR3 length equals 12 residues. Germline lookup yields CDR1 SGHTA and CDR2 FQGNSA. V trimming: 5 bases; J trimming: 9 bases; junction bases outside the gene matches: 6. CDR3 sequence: CASSIFSGAQYF. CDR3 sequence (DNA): TGTGCCAGCAGCATTTTTAGCGGGGCGCAGTACTTC.

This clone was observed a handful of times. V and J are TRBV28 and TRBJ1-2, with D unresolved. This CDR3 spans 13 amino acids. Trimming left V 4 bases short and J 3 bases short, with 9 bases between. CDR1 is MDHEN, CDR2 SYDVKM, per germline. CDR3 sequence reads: CASSSNWYYGYTF. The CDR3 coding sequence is TGTGCCAGCAGTTCTAACTGGTACTATGGCTACACCTTC.

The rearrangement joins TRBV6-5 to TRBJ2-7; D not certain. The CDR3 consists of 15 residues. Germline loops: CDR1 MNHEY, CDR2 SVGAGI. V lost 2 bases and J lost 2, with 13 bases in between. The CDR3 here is CASSYTLDTTYEQYF. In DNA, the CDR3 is TGTGCCAGCAGTTACACATTAGACACGACCTACGAGCAGTACTTC.

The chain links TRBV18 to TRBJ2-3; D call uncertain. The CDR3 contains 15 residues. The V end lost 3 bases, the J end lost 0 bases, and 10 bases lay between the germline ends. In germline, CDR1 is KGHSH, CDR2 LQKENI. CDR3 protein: CASSPQVPSTDTQYF. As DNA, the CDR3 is TGTGCCAGCTCACCTCAGGTGCCCAGCACAGATACGCAGTATTTT.

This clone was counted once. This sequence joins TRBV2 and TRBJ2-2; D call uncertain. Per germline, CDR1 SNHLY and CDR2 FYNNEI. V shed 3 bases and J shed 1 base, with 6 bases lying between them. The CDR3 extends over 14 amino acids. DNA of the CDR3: TGTGCCAGCAGTGATAGATTGAACACCGGGGAGCTGTTTTTT. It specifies CASSDRLNTGELFF.

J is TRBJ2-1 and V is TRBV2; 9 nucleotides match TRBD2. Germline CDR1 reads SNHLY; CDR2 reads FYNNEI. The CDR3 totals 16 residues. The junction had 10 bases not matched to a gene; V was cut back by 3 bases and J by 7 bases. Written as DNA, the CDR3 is TGTGCCAGCAGTGAGCGGGGGGGCCGTGGTTTTAATGAGCAGTTCTTC. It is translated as CASSERGGRGFNEQFF.

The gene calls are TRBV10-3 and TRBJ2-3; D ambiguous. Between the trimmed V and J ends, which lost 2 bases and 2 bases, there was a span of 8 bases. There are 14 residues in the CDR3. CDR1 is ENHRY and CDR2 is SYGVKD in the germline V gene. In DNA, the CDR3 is TGTGCCATCAGTGAGGGCGGAACCACAGATACGCAGTATTTT. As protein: CAISEGGTTDTQYF.

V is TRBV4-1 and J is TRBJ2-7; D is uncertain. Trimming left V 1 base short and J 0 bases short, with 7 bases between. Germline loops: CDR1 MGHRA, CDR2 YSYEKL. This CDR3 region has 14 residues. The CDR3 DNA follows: TGCGCCAGCAGCCAAGCGCCAGACTCCTACGAGCAGTACTTC. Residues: CASSQAPDSYEQYF.